The TCR beta chain under discussion was sequenced for a study of CD8+ T cells in alopecia areata. On the study more broadly: Treatment with tofacitinib (6 to 18 months) was followed by 6 months off drug. Using the percentage of affected scalp area, treated patients' severity was scored.

In the case of this clone: Its target is unknown.

Study-level findings and limits: Lesional scalp, especially alopecia totalis/universalis, showed higher clonality than normal scalp. Normal-skin resident alphabeta T cells also appear among scalp sample sequences.

RNA, once extracted, was reverse transcribed into cDNA for use as the sequencing template. Assay: immunoSEQ multiplex PCR; the TCRdb copy retains only in-frame clones and omits some. Seen here are about 180,000 clones, less than 70% observed once, and the top ten hold approximately 10%. Noted treatment: oral pan-JAK inhibitor, 5-10 mg twice daily. The source material was CD8+ T cells sorted from blood, sampled at week 24, from a patient treated with tofacitinib. The receptor was derived from a human donor with alopecia areata.

The CDR3 loop is CASRKLNQYEQYF. CDR3 nucleotide sequence: TGTGCCAGCAGAAAGCTTAACCAATACGAGCAGTACTTC. The V and J genes are TRBV28 and TRBJ2-7, with unresolved D. The CDR3 totals 13 residues. Trimming removed 6 bases at V and 4 bases at J, with 13 bases between. CDR1 MDHEN and CDR2 SYDVKM come from the germline V gene.